The clone carrying this TCR beta chain was found many times. The antigen remains undetermined. Germline lookup yields CDR1 DFQATT and CDR2 SNEGSKA (reference sequence). This CDR3 region has 12 residues. V shed 6 bases and J 3 bases; nucleotides not matched to a gene: 5. The data are from a study of T cells after yellow fever vaccination. Study outcomes and limitations: Post-booster reappearance was seen for most primary-vaccination clones (96% CD4, around 90% CD8). It was a small share of clonotypes that appeared in both CD4 and CD8 compartments. The study noted that FACS-sorted repertoires could contain abundant clonotypes contaminating from the bulk population.

TCRdb analysed the 5' RACE reads with MiXCR anew, one entry per CDR3 protein. The data contain more than 55,000 distinct CDR3 sequences, 7.4% of them seen just once; the ten biggest clones take up about 40%. The chain has TRBV20-1 and TRBJ2-7, with 7 bases aligning to TRBD2. The material sequenced was CD8+ T cells sorted from PBMCs, taken 15 days after the yellow fever booster vaccination. This clonotype was sampled from a young man who received the YFV17D yellow fever vaccine. The CDR3 sequence is CSATTGGYEQYF. DNA for the CDR3: TGCAGTGCCACTACGGGGGGCTACGAGCAGTACTTC.